This T cell receptor beta chain was found in a study of cytomegalovirus exposure and HLA in healthy donors. Overall study findings and caveats: Both high specificity and high sensitivity reportedly marked the classifier's diagnosis of cytomegalovirus status. Cytomegalovirus association was assigned to under 200 TCR beta chains. In vitro confirmation showed three CMV-associated chains to be CMV antigen specific.

This clone was seen a few times. Its antigen is not known. The roughly 120-subject validation cohort, separate from the approximately 670-subject first cohort, included the donors. Assay used: immunoSEQ multiplex PCR; TCRdb lists only in-frame clones, some missing. The sample includes roughly 270,000 clones, approximately 87% of them seen just once. Germline V gives CDR1 MGHDK, CDR2 SYGVNS. The CDR3 consists of 12 residues. Trimming removed 3 bases at V and 4 bases at J, with 7 bases between. This receptor was obtained from a woman younger than 30 in good health and CMV-seronegative. This rearrangement joins TRBV25-1 to TRBJ2-7, with D possibly matching TRBD2 (5 bases). Sequenced material: PBMCs. The CDR3 reads CASSDAGYEQYF. The CDR3 DNA reads TGTGCCAGCAGTGACGCGGGTTACGAGCAGTACTTC.